This T cell receptor beta chain was observed in a study of tumor-infiltrating lymphocytes in primary liver carcinoma. Details on this clonotype: The junction departs from germline at one end; a sequencing error may be responsible.

Researchers generated TCR beta cDNA from about 530 ng of total RNA, relying on a constant-region primer. ARM-PCR was slightly modified, and three nested multiplex PCR rounds with it gave rise to the TCR beta libraries. Primers for the first two PCR rounds were TRBV1-TRBV30 forward primers and a C-beta reverse primer (around 10 cycles per round). TCRdb re-called the multiplex PCR reads through MiXCR, storing one row per CDR3 protein. Of about 120,000 distinct CDR3 sequences in the sample, 55% to 70% were seen once. This CDR3 contains 15 residues. The V gene's germline CDR1 is SGHDT and CDR2 YYEEEE. Co-extraction yielded RNA and DNA from around 20-30 mg of unsorted bulk tissue. Chronic HBV infection was present in the patients, who were treatment-naive.

This chain links TRBV5-6 with TRBJ2-1; TRBD2 might be the D (6 bases). The sample consisted of tumor-adjacent normal liver tissue. The sequence came from a woman aged 60-75 years with primary liver carcinoma and hepatitis B virus infection. CDR3 coding DNA: TGTACCAGTCAAGACCGGGGGAACTTTTACAATGAGCAGTTCTTC. This encodes CTSQDRGNFYNEQFF.